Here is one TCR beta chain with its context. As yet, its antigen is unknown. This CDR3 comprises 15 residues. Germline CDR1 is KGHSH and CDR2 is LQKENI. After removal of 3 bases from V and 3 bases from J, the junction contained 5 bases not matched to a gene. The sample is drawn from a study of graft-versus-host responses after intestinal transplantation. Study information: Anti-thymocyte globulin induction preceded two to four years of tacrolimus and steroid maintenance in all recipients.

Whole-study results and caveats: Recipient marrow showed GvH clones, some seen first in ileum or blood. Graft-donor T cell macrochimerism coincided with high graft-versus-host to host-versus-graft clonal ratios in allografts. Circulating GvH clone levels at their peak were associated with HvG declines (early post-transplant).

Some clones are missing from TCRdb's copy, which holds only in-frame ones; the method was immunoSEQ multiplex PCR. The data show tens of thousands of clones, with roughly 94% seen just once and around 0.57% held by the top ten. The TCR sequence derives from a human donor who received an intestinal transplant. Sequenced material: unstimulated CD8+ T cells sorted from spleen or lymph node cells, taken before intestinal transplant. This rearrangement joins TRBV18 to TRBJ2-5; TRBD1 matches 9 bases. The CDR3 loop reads CASSPWDRAKETQYF. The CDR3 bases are TGTGCCAGCTCACCCTGGGACAGGGCTAAAGAGACCCAGTACTTC.